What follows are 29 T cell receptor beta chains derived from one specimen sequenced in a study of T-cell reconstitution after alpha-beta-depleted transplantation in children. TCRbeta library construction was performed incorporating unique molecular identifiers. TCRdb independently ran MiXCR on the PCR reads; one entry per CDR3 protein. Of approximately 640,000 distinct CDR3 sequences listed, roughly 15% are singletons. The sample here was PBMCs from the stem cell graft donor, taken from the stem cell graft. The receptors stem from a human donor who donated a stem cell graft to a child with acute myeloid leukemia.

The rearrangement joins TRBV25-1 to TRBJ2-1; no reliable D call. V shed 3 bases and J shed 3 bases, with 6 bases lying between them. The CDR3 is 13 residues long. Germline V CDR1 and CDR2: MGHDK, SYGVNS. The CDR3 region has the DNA TGTGCCAGCAGTGACAAGCTCTACAATGAGCAGTTCTTC. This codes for CASSDKLYNEQFF. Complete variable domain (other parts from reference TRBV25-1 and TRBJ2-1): EADIYQTPRYLVIGTGKKITLECSQTMGHDKMYWYQQDPGMELHLIHYSYGVNSTEKGDLSSESTVSRIRTEHFPLTLESARPSHTSQYLCASSDKLYNEQFFGPGTRLTVL.

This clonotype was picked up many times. The chain's CDR3 is CASSITSYNTEAFF. In DNA form, the CDR3 reads TGTGCCAGCAGCATTACGTCCTACAACACTGAAGCTTTCTTT. The chain uses TRBV7-2 and TRBJ1-1; D not certain. Germline V gives CDR1 SGHTA, CDR2 FQGNSA. The CDR3 length is 14 residues. With 5 bases removed from V and 2 bases from J, the gap between germline ends came to 12 bases.

CDR3 loop: CASSQGSGTSSEFF. DNA for the CDR3: TGTGCCAGCAGCCAAGGGTCAGGTACTAGCTCAGAGTTCTTC. This chain uses TRBV4-2 with TRBJ2-1, with a tentative D call TRBD2 (6 bases). V was shortened by 1 base and J by 14 bases, with 18 bases between the two germline ends. Germline V gene lookup returns CDR1 LGHNA and CDR2 YNFKEQ. The CDR3 is 14 residues long.

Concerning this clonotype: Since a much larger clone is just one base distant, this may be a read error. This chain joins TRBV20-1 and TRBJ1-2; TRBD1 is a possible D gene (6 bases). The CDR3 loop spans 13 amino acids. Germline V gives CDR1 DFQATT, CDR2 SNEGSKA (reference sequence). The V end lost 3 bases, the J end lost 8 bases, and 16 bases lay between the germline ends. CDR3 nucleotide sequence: TGCAGTGCTAGCGCCTGGGCACAGGGAGGCTACACCTTC. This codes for CSASAWAQGGYTF.

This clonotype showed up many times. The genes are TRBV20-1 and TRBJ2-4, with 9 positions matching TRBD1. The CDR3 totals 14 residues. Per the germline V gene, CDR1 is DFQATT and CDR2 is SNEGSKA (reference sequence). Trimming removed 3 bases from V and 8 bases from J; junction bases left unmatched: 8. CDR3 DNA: TGCAGTGCTAGCCGGGACAGGGACCGATACATTCAGTACTTC. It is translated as CSASRDRDRYIQYF.

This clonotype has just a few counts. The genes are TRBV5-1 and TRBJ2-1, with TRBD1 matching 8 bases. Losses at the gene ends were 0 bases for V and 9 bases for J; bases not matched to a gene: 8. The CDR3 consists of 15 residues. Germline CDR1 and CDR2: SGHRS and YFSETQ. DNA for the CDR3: TGCGCCAGCAGCTTGGAGGGGACAGGTGTCACTGAGCAGTTCTTC. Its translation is CASSLEGTGVTEQFF.

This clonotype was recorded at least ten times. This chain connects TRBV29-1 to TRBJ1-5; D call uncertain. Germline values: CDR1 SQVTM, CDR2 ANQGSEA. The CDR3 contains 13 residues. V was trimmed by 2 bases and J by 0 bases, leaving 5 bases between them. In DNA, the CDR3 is TGCAGCGTTGAACAGGATAGCAATCAGCCCCAGCATTTT. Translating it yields CSVEQDSNQPQHF.

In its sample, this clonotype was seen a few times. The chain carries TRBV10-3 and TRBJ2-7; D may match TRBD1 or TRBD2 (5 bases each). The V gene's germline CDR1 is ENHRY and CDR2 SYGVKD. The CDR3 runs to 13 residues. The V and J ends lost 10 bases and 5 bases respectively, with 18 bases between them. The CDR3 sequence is CATSWDGVDEQYV. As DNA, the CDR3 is TGTGCCACCTCGTGGGACGGGGTTGACGAGCAGTACGTC.

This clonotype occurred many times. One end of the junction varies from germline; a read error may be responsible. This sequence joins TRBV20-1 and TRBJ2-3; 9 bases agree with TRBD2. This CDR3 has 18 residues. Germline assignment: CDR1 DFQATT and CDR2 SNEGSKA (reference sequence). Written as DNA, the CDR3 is TGCAGTGCCAGAGGCCTTCCGCGGGGGGGCCTAGTTCCAGATACGCAGTATTTT. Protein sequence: CSARGLPRGGLVPDTQYF.

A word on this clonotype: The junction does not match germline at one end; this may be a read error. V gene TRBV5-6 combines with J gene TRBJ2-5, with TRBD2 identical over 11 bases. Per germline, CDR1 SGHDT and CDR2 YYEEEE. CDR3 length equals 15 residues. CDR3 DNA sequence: TGTGCCATCAGCCCCGGGACTAGCGGAAAAGAGACCCAGTACTTC. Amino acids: CAISPGTSGKETQYF.

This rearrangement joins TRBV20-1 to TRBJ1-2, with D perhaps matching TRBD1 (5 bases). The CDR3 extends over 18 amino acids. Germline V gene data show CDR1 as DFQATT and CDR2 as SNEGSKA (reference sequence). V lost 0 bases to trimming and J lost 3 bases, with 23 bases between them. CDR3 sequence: CSARDKAAGLPGDYGYTF. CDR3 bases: TGCAGTGCTAGAGATAAAGCCGCGGGGCTGCCGGGGGACTATGGCTACACCTTC.

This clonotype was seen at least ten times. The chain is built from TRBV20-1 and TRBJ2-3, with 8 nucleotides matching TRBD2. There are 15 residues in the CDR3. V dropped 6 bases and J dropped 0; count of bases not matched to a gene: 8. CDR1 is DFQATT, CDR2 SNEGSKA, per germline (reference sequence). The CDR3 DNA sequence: TGCAGTGCCACCAGCGGGGGAACTAGCACAGATACGCAGTATTTT. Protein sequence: CSATSGGTSTDTQYF.

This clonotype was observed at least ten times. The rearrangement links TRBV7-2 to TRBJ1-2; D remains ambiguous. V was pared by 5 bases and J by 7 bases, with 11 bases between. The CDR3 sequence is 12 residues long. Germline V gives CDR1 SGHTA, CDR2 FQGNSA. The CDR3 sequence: CASSSRFAGYTF. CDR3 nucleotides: TGTGCCAGCAGCAGCAGGTTTGCTGGCTACACCTTC.

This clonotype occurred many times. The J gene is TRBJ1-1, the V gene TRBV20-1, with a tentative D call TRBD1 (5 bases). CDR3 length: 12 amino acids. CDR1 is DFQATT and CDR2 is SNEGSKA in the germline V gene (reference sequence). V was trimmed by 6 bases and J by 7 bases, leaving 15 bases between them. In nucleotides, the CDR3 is TGCAGTGCCCTTCGACGGGGCCTTGAAGCTTTCTTT. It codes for CSALRRGLEAFF.

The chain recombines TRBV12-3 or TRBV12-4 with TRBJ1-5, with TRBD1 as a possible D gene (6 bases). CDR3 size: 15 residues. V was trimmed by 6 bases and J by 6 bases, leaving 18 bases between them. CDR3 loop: CASRGGNEISQPQHF. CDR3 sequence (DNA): TGTGCCAGCAGAGGGGGAAATGAGATCAGTCAGCCCCAGCATTTT.

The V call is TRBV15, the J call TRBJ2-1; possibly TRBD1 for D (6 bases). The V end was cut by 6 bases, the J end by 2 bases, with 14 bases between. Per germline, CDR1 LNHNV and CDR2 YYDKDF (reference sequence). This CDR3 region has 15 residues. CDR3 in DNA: TGTGCCACCAGTCTCACAGGGACCCCCTACAATGAGCAGTTCTTC. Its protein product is CATSLTGTPYNEQFF.

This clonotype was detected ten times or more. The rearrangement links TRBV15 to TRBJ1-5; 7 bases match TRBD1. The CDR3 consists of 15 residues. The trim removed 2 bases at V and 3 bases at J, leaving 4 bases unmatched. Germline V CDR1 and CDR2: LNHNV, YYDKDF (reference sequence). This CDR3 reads CATSRTGQHNQPQHF. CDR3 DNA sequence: TGTGCCACCAGCAGAACGGGACAGCACAATCAGCCCCAGCATTTT.

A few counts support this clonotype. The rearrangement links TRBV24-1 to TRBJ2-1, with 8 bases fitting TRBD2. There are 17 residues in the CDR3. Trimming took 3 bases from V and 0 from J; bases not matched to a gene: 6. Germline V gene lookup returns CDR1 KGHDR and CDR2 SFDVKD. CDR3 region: CATSDHRGGLSYNEQFF. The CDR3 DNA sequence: TGTGCCACCAGTGATCACCGGGGGGGACTCTCCTACAATGAGCAGTTCTTC.

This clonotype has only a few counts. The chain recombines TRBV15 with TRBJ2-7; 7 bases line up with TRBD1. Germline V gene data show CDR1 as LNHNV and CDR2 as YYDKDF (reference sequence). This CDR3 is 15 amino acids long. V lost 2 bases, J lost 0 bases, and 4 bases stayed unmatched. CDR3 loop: CATSRHRDSSYEQYF. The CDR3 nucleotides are TGTGCCACCAGCAGACACCGGGACAGCTCCTACGAGCAGTACTTC.

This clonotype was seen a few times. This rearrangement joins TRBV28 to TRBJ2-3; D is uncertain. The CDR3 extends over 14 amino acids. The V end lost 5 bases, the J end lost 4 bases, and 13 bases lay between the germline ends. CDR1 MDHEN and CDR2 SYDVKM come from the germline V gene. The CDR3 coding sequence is TGTGCCAGCAGTCCCCTGTCGGTCCCAGATACGCAGTATTTT. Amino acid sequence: CASSPLSVPDTQYF. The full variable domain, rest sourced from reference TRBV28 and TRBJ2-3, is DVKVTQSSRYLVKRTGEKVFLECVQDMDHENMFWYRQDPGLGLRLIYFSYDVKMKEKGDIPEGYSVSREKKERFSLILESASTNQTSMYLCASSPLSVPDTQYFGPGTRLTVL.

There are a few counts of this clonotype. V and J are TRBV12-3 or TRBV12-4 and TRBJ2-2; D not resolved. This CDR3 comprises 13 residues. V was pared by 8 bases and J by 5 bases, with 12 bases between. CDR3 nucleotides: TGTGCCAGCGAGTTTATGGGGACCGGGGAGCTGTTTTTT. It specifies CASEFMGTGELFF.

CDR3 in amino acids: CASSPGRLAGQSYEQYV. DNA for the CDR3: TGTGCCAGCAGCCCCGGGCGCCTCGCGGGACAGAGCTACGAGCAGTACGTC. The chain carries TRBV4-2 and TRBJ2-7; tentatively, D is TRBD1 (7 bases). CDR1 and CDR2 (germline): LGHNA, YNFKEQ. This CDR3 has 17 residues. V was shortened by 4 bases and J by 3 bases, with 22 bases between the two germline ends.

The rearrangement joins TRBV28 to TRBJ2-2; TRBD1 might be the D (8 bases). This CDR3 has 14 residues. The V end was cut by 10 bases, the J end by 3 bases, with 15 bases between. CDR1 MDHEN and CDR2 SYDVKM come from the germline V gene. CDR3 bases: TGTGCCACCTTCACAGGGGGGGACACCGGGGAGCTGTTTTTT. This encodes CATFTGGDTGELFF.

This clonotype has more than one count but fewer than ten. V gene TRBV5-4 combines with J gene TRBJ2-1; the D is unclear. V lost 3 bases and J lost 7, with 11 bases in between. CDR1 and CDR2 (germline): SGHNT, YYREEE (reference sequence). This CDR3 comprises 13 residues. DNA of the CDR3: TGTGCCAGCAGCTCAAGACTGTCGAATGAGCAGTTCTTC. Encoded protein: CASSSRLSNEQFF. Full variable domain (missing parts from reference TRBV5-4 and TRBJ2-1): ETGVTQSPTHLIKTRGQQVTLRCSSQSGHNTVSWYQQALGQGPQFIFQYYREEENGRGNFPPRFSGLQFPNYSSELNVNALELDDSALYLCASSSRLSNEQFFGPGTRLTVL.

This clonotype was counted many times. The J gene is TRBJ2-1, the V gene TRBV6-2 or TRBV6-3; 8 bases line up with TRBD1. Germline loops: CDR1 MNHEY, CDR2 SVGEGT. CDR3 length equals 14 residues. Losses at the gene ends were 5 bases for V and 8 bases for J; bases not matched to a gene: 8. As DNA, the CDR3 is TGTGCCAGCAGTGTGAGACAGGGGCTCTATGAGCAGTTCTTC. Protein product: CASSVRQGLYEQFF.

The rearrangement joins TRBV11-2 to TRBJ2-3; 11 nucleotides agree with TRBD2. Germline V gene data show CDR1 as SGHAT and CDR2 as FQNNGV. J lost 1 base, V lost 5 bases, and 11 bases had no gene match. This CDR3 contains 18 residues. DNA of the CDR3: TGTGCCAGCAGCCCCCGGGCTAGCGGGGGGATGGGCACAGATACGCAGTATTTT. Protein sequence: CASSPRASGGMGTDTQYF.

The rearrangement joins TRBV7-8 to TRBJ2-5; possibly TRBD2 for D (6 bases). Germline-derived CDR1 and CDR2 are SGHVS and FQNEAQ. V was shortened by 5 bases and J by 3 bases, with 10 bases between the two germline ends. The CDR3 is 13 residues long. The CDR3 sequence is CASSEREEETQYF. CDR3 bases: TGTGCCAGCAGCGAGAGGGAGGAAGAGACCCAGTACTTC.

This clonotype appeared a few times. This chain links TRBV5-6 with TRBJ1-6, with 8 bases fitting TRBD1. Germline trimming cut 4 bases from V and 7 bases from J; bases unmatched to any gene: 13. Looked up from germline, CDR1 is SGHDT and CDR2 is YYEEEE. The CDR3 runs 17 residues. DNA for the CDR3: TGTGCCAGCAGCATCGACAGGCGTACAGGGGGGAATTCACCCCTCCACTTT. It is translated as CASSIDRRTGGNSPLHF.

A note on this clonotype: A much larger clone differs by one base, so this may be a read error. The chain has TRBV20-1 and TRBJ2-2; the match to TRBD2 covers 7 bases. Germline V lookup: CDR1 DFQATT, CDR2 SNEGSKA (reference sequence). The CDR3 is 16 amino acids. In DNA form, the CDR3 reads TGCAGTTCTAGAGAAGCGGGACGCGCCCTCACCGGGGAGCTGTTTTTT. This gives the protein CSSREAGRALTGELFF.